The entry below describes one T cell receptor (beta chain). This clonotype appeared once. It has no known antigen specificity. This may stem from a read error, because a much larger clone lies one nucleotide away. This sample was taken from a study of T cells in Graves' hyperthyroidism and ophthalmopathy (dated 2019 in TCRdb). Describing the broader study: Peripheral blood samples were taken at initial diagnosis, before any treatment was given. TCR V-J signatures able to tell the groups apart were searched for in a discovery cohort of 90 to 100 patients, of whom fewer than 45 had Graves' ophthalmopathy and 57 had stable Graves' hyperthyroidism. Prospective prediction of ophthalmopathy was tested in an independent validation cohort consisting of fewer than 20 hyperthyroidism patients and more than 15 patients who later progressed to ophthalmopathy. For training and testing, the 100 or so patients in the discovery cohort were randomly divided in a 7:3 ratio. In roughly six Graves' hyperthyroidism patients, the study also compared T-cell repertoires from thyroid tissue with T-cell repertoires from blood. After blood sampling, hyperthyroidism patients were treated with methimazole at a starting dose of 30 mg daily, and ophthalmopathy patients were treated with high-dose intravenous methylprednisolone. According to the paper, TCR Vbeta CDR3 sequencing was carried out on 135 peripheral blood samples, which came from fewer than 50 ophthalmopathy, under 80 hyperthyroidism and approximately 17 progressor patients.

The TCR beta CDR3 regions were amplified from the RNA transcripts. The TCR CDR3 was subjected to a first round of RT-PCR using the HTBI primer set and the Qiagen OneStep RT-PCR kit. Libraries were constructed in a second round of multiplex PCR, after which size selection and purification were carried out. Libraries were sequenced paired-end with 100 bp reads on an Illumina HiSeq2000. Per the original workflow: SOAPnuke was used to process the raw data, with reads discarded if the reads contained adapters or uncalled bases, had a mean Phred below 15, or lacked an exact constant-primer or identifier match. High-quality paired reads were merged with COPE v1.2.5, and unique nucleotide sequences were defined as clonotypes. MiTCR v1.1 was used to align clonotypes to the IMGT TRBV, TRBD and TRBJ reference segments. The analysis included only V-J combinations with a frequency above 0.0001, which together covered roughly 99% of the repertoires. The TCS score was defined as the ratio of F50 (clonal expansion) to E x V (chaos), calculated using BLOSUM62-based TCRdist between CDR3 peptides within each V-J. Welch's t-statistics and random forest reduced approximately 520 V-J features to roughly 13, which were used in a naive Bayes classifier (R e1071). The public sequencing data were trimmed at Q25 with fastp and processed into clonotypes with MiXCR by TCRdb, which kept only in-frame beta chains. Every distinct CDR3 protein forms one entry, paired with its most common genes and DNA. The V and J calls come from TCRdb's annotation, not from the publication. This sample is represented by hundreds of thousands of distinct CDR3 sequences; around 19% of them were singletons. The top ten clones comprise less than 40% of the sample.

CDR1 and CDR2 (DFQATT, SNEGSKA) derive from the germline V gene (reference sequence). Its CDR3 holds 13 amino acids, cysteine through phenylalanine. Only CDR3 DNA is held: 39 bases, read in frame from base 1. Relative to germline, V is 6 bases shorter and J is 1 base shorter, with 13 bases between their ends. Ophthalmopathy patients had moderately to severely active disease, with a Clinical Activity Score of 3 or more, a NOSPECS grade of 4 or more, and a disease duration of less than 3 months. The study excluded patients with uncontrolled infections, other autoimmune diseases, pregnancy or lactation. Diagnoses were established on the basis of clinical symptoms, serum thyroxine and TRAb, thyroid ultrasound, and orbital computed tomography. Ficoll-Paque density gradient centrifugation was used to isolate PBMCs from around 9.1 ml of fresh peripheral blood. Total RNA was extracted using Trizol reagent, and RNA quality was assessed on an Agilent 2100 Bioanalyzer.

Overall study results and their limits: Most expanded thyroid clonotypes (frequency above 0.001) were also detected in blood, a finding suggesting that blood repertoires may reflect thyroid immune responses. Ophthalmopathy was separated from stable hyperthyroidism by a 13 V-J signature model, with 85% to 90% sensitivity and just over 81% specificity obtained in cross-validation and 80%/75% obtained in testing. During validation, the model predicted progression to ophthalmopathy a median of about 6.5 months ahead of onset, with roughly 65% sensitivity and 72% to 80% specificity. Sample size was not statistically predetermined, and blinding of investigators to group allocation was not performed.

The sequence joins TRBV20-1 to TRBJ2-7; a tentative D call is TRBD2 (6 bases match). The source of this sequence is a man between 45 and 60 years old with Graves' ophthalmopathy. Material: blood. For the CDR3, the sequence is CSASDGGSYEQYF. The DNA is TGCAGTGCGTCGGACGGGGGATCCTACGAGCAGTACTTC.